This T cell receptor (beta chain) was profiled in a study of blood T cell repertoires in COVID-19. Study summary: T cells, B-cell-depleted T cells, or PBMCs supplied cDNA or gDNA.

This CDR3 is 14 amino acids long. With 2 bases removed from V and 9 bases from J, the gap between germline ends came to 14 bases. Germline CDR1 and CDR2: MDHEN and SYDVKM. This clone was picked up one time. Original processing notes: Quantification of nucleated cells was approximated via reference gene primer amplification. TCRdb's table, derived via immunoSEQ multiplex PCR, lists solely in-frame clones and lacks some. V, J and clone size were drawn from that table, and D and trimming were deduced from the DNA. The sample holds roughly 140,000 clones, 65% to 85% seen once. Sequencing was performed on peripheral blood. V and J are TRBV28 and TRBJ2-1; D ambiguous. This clonotype was sampled from a woman aged 55-70 years with acute or convalescent COVID-19. The CDR3: CASSLPPSRFEQFF. The CDR3 DNA is TGTGCCAGCAGTTTACCGCCCTCCCGGTTTGAGCAGTTCTTC. The full variable domain, its missing parts supplied by reference TRBV28 and TRBJ2-1, is DVKVTQSSRYLVKRTGEKVFLECVQDMDHENMFWYRQDPGLGLRLIYFSYDVKMKEKGDIPEGYSVSREKKERFSLILESASTNQTSMYLCASSLPPSRFEQFFGPGTRLTVL.